One sample yielded the 6 T cell receptor beta chains listed below, sequenced in a study of identical twins. MiXCR was run by TCRdb on the 5' RACE reads, yielding one entry per CDR3 protein. The table lists approximately 1.8 million distinct CDR3 sequences, about 32% of them singletons. The sample taken for sequencing was cord blood. The receptors were sampled from a newborn girl in good health.

V usage is TRBV5-1 and J usage is TRBJ2-5; D may be TRBD1 (6 bases). The CDR3 has 14 amino acids. In germline, CDR1 is SGHRS, CDR2 YFSETQ. The V gene lost 5 bases and the J gene lost 2 bases, with 13 bases spanning the gap. The CDR3 spells CASSPGQPQETQYF. The CDR3 DNA reads TGCGCCAGCAGTCCGGGACAACCTCAAGAGACCCAGTACTTC.

The rearrangement links TRBV3-1 to TRBJ1-1; D not certain. From germline, CDR1 is LGHDT and CDR2 YNNKEL (reference sequence). Trimming left V 6 bases short and J 7 bases short, with 12 bases between. This CDR3 comprises 12 residues. CDR3 in amino acids: CASSPGNYEAFF. The CDR3 bases are TGTGCCAGCAGTCCGGGCAATTATGAAGCTTTCTTT.

V usage is TRBV28 and J usage is TRBJ2-5, with D perhaps matching TRBD1 (8 bases). The CDR3 is 14 amino acids. Trimming shortened V by 5 bases and J by 4 bases, and 14 bases separated the two germline ends. Germline CDR1 MDHEN, CDR2 SYDVKM. The CDR3 nucleotides read TGTGCCAGCAGTAAGAACAGGGGGGGAGAGACCCAGTACTTC. Translation gives CASSKNRGGETQYF.

This sequence joins TRBV14 and TRBJ1-6, with a weak D call TRBD1 (5 bases). Trimming stripped 5 bases from V and 10 bases from J, with 12 bases between. This CDR3 contains 13 residues. Germline V gene sequence: CDR1 SGHDN, CDR2 FVKESK. This chain's CDR3 is CASSATTGSPLHF. The CDR3 region has the DNA TGTGCCAGCAGCGCAACTACAGGATCACCCCTCCACTTT.

The chain links TRBV30 to TRBJ2-7; D perhaps matches TRBD2 (5 bases). Per the germline V gene, CDR1 is GTSNPN and CDR2 is SVGIG (reference sequence). Trimming removed 0 bases at V and 3 bases at J, with 9 bases between. CDR3 length: 13 amino acids. The CDR3: CAWSVWGDYEQYF. In DNA, the CDR3 is TGTGCCTGGAGTGTATGGGGAGACTACGAGCAGTACTTC.

The rearrangement joins TRBV7-2 to TRBJ1-6; D not certain. Germline loops: CDR1 SGHTA, CDR2 FQGNSA. The CDR3 length is 13 residues. Trimming took off 5 bases at V and 6 bases at J, with 8 bases between the two ends. CDR3 bases: TGTGCCAGCAGCCCCCGTAGTAATTCACCCCTCCACTTT. Translation: CASSPRSNSPLHF. Variable domain in full (rest from reference TRBV7-2 and TRBJ1-6): GAGVSQSPSNKVTEKGKDVELRCDPISGHTALYWYRQSLGQGLEFLIYFQGNSAPDKSGLPSDRFSAERTGGSVSTLTIQRTQQEDSAVYLCASSPRSNSPLHFGNGTRLTVT.